This T cell receptor beta chain was sequenced for a study of blood T cell repertoires in COVID-19. For the study at large: COVID-19 samples collected from the United States, Italy and Spain covered acute and convalescent phases.

As handled by the study authors: Estimation of nucleated cell counts was performed using reference gene primer amplification. The repertoire was sequenced with immunoSEQ multiplex PCR; TCRdb's copy has only in-frame clones and lacks some. That table furnishes V, J and clone size, whereas the DNA furnished D and trimming. The data contain 75,000 to 95,000 clones, less than 75% of them singletons. Sequenced input: peripheral blood. The receptor was isolated from a woman aged 60 to 75 in a cohort sampled during active or convalescent COVID-19.

The DNA of the CDR3 is TGTGCCAGCAGTAATCCAACGCTCCAGGCAGGGGCCCTTAACTATGGCTACACCTTC. This encodes CASSNPTLQAGALNYGYTF. This rearrangement joins TRBV28 to TRBJ1-2; D may be TRBD1 (6 bases). V gave up 5 bases and J gave up 1 base, with 26 bases separating them. The germline gives CDR1 MDHEN, CDR2 SYDVKM. The CDR3 totals 19 residues.